This TCR beta chain was identified in a study of blood T cell repertoires in COVID-19. The wider study: Samples taken during acute and convalescent COVID-19 were collected in the United States, Italy and Spain. PBMCs, B-cell-depleted T cells, or T cells were the source of the cDNA or gDNA that made up the material.

The CDR3 is 15 amino acids. Per the germline V gene, CDR1 is MNHEY and CDR2 is SVGAGI. V trimming: 6 bases; J trimming: 4 bases; junction bases outside the gene matches: 9. Under the authors' procedure: Amplifying reference gene primers gave estimates of nucleated cell counts. Assay: immunoSEQ multiplex PCR; the TCRdb copy retains only in-frame clones and omits some. The V and J calls and clone size are taken from that table; D and trimming were inferred from the DNA. This repertoire shows about 440,000 clones, approximately 90% found once; its top ten account for approximately 4.3%. This TCR derives from a woman under 40 with acute or convalescent COVID-19. The rearrangement joins TRBV6-5 to TRBJ2-5; 9 bases align to TRBD1. Sequenced: peripheral blood. The CDR3, as DNA: TGTGCCAGCAGGGGCTCCGGGACAGGGCGAGAGACCCAGTACTTC. This gives the protein CASRGSGTGRETQYF.